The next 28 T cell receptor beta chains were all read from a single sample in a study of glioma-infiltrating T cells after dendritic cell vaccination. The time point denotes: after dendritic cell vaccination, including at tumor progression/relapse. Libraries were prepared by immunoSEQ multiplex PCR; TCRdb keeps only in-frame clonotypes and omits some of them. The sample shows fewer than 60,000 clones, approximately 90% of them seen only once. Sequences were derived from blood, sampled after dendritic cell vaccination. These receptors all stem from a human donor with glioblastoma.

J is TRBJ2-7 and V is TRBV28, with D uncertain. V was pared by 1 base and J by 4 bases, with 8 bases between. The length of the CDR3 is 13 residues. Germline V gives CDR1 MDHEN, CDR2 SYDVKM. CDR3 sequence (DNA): TGTGCCAGCAGTTTATCCCCTCTGTACGAGCAGTACTTC. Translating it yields CASSLSPLYEQYF.

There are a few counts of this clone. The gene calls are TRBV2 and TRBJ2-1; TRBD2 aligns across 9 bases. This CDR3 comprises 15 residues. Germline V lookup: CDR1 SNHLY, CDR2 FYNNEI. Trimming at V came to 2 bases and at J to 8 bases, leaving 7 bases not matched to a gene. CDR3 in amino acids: CASSELLAGIDEQFF. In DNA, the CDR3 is TGTGCCAGCAGTGAACTGCTAGCGGGAATCGATGAGCAGTTCTTC. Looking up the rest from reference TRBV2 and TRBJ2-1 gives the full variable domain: EPEVTQTPSHQVTQMGQEVILRCVPISNHLYFYWYRQILGQKVEFLVSFYNNEISEKSEIFDDQFSVERPDGSNFTLKIRSTKLEDSAMYFCASSELLAGIDEQFFGPGTRLTVL.

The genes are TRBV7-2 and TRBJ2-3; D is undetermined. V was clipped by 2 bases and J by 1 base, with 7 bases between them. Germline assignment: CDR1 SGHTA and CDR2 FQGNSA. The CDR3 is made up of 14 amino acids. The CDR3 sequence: CASSLNIRTDTQYF. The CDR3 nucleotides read TGTGCCAGCAGCTTAAACATACGCACAGATACGCAGTATTTT.

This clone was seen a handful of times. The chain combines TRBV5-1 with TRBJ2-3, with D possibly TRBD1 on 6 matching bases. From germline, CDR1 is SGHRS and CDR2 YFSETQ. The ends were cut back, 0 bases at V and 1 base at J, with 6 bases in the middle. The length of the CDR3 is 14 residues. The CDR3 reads CASSLGTGTDTQYF. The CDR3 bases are TGCGCCAGCAGCTTGGGGACAGGCACAGATACGCAGTATTTT.

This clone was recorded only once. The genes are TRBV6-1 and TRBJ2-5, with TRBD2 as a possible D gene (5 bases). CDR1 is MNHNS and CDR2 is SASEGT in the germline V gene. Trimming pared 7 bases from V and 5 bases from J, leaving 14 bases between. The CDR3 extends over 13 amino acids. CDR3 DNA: TGTGCCAGCACTCAAAACCCGGGGGAGACCCAGTACTTC. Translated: CASTQNPGETQYF.

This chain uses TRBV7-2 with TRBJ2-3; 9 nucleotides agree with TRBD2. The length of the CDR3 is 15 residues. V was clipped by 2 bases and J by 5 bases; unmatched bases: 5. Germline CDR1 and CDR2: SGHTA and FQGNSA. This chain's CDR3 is CASSLRAGGKDTQYF. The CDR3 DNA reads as TGTGCCAGCAGCTTAAGGGCGGGAGGGAAAGATACGCAGTATTTT.

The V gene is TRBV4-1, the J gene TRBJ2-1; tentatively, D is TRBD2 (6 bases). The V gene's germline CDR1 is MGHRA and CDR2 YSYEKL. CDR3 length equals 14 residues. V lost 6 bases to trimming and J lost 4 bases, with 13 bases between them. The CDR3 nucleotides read TGCGCCAGCAGGGAGCCGGGGGTTTACAATGAGCAGTTCTTC. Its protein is CASREPGVYNEQFF.

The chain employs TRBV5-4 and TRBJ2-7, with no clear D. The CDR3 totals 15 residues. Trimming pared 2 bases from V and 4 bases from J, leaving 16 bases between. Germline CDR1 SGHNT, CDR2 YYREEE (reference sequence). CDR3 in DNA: TGTGCCAGCAGCTTTTCCACCACCGTCCTATACGAGCAGTACTTC. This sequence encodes CASSFSTTVLYEQYF. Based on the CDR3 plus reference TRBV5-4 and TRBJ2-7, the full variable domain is ETGVTQSPTHLIKTRGQQVTLRCSSQSGHNTVSWYQQALGQGPQFIFQYYREEENGRGNFPPRFSGLQFPNYSSELNVNALELDDSALYLCASSFSTTVLYEQYFGPGTRLTVT.

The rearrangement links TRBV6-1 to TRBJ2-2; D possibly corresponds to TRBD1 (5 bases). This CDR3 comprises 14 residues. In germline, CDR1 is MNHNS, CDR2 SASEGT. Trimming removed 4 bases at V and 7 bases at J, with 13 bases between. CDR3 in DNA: TGTGCCAGCAGTGTTCATTCAGGGATCGGGGAGCTGTTTTTT. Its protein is CASSVHSGIGELFF.

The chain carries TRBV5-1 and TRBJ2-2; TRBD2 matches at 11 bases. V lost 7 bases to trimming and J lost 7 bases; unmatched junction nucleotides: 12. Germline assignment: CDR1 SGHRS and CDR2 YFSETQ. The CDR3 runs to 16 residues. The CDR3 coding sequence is TGCGCCAGCTCATTTTGGGGGACTAGCGGACTCGGGGAGCTGTTTTTT. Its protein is CASSFWGTSGLGELFF.

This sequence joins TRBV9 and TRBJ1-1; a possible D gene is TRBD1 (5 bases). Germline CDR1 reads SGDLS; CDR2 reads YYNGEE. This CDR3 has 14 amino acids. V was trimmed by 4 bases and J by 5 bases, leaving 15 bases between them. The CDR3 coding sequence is TGTGCCAGCAGCCCGAGGGGAGGTCGGACTGAAGCTTTCTTT. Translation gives CASSPRGGRTEAFF.

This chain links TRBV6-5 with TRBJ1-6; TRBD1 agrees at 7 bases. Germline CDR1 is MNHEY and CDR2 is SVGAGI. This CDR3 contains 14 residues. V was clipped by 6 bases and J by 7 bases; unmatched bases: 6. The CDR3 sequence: CASRYQGENSPLHF. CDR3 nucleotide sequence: TGTGCCAGCAGATATCAGGGGGAGAATTCACCCCTCCACTTT.

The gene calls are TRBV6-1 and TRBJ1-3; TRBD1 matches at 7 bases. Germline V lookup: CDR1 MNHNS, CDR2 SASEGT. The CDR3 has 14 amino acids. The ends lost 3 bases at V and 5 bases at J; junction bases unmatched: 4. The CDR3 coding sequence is TGTGCCAGCAGTGAGTCAGGGGGAAGAAACACCATATATTTT. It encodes CASSESGGRNTIYF.

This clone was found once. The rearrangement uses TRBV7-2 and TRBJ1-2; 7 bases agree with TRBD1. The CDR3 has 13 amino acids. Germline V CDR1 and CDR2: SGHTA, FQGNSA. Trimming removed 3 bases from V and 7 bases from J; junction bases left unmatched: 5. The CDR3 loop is CASSLWDSGGYTF. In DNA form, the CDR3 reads TGTGCCAGCAGCTTGTGGGACAGTGGTGGCTACACCTTC. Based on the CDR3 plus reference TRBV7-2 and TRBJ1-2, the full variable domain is GAGVSQSPSNKVTEKGKDVELRCDPISGHTALYWYRQSLGQGLEFLIYFQGNSAPDKSGLPSDRFSAERTGGSVSTLTIQRTQQEDSAVYLCASSLWDSGGYTFGSGTRLTVV.

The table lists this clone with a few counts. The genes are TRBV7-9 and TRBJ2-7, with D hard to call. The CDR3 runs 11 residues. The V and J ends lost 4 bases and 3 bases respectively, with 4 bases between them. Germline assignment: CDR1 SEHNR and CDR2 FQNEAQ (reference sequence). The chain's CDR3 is CASSSLYEQYF. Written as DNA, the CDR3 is TGTGCCAGCAGCTCCCTCTACGAGCAGTACTTC.

Here the CDR3 reads CASRTGGNEQFF. CDR3 DNA: TGTGCCAGCAGGACCGGGGGGAATGAGCAGTTCTTC. V and J are TRBV28 and TRBJ2-1, with TRBD2 matching 7 bases. This CDR3 region has 12 residues. Germline V lookup: CDR1 MDHEN, CDR2 SYDVKM. V lost 6 bases and J lost 7; bases outside the gene matches: 3.

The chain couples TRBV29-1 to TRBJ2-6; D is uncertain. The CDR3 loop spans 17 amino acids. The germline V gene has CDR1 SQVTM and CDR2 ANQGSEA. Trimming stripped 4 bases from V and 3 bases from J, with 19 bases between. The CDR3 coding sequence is TGCAGCGTTGGAGAGGTACAGCCAAGATATGGGGCCAACGTCCTGACTTTC. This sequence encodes CSVGEVQPRYGANVLTF.

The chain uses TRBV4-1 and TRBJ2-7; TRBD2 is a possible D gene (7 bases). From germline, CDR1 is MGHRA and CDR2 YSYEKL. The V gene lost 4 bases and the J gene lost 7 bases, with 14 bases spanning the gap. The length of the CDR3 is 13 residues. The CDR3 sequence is CASSPIGGREQYF. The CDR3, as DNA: TGCGCCAGCAGCCCCATCGGGGGGCGTGAGCAGTACTTC.

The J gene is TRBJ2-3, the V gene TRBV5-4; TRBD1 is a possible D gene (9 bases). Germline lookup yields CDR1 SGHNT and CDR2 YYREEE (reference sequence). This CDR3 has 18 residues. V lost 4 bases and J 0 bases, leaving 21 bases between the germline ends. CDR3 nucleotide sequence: TGTGCCAGCAGCCCCGGGACAGGGACTAGGGGTAGCACAGATACGCAGTATTTT. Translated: CASSPGTGTRGSTDTQYF. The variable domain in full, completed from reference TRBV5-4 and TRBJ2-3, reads ETGVTQSPTHLIKTRGQQVTLRCSSQSGHNTVSWYQQALGQGPQFIFQYYREEENGRGNFPPRFSGLQFPNYSSELNVNALELDDSALYLCASSPGTGTRGSTDTQYFGPGTRLTVL.

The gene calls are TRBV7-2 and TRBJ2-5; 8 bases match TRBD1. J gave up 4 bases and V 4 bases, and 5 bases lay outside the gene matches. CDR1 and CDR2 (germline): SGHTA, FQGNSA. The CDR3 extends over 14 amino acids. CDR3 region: CASSSNRGVETQYF. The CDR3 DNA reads TGTGCCAGCAGCTCCAACAGGGGGGTAGAGACCCAGTACTTC.

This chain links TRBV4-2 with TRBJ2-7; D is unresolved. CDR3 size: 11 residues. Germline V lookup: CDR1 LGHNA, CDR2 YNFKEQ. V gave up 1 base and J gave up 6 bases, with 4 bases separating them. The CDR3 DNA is TGTGCCAGCAGCCAAGGGCTCGAGCAGTACTTC. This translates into CASSQGLEQYF.

In nucleotides, the CDR3 is TGCGCCAGCAGCCAAGAGGCCATTTCTTCATCTGGGGCCAACGTCCTGACTTTC. Residues: CASSQEAISSSGANVLTF. The chain has TRBV4-1 and TRBJ2-6; D uncertain. Germline V gene lookup returns CDR1 MGHRA and CDR2 YSYEKL. This CDR3 is 18 amino acids long. Trimming stripped 0 bases from V and 1 base from J, with 13 bases between.

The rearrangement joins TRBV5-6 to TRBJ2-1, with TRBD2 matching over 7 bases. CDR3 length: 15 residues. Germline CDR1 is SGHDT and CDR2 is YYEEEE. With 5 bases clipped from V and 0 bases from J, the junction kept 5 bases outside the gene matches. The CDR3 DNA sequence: TGTGCCAGCAGGGACTTAGCGGGCTCCTACAATGAGCAGTTCTTC. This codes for CASRDLAGSYNEQFF.

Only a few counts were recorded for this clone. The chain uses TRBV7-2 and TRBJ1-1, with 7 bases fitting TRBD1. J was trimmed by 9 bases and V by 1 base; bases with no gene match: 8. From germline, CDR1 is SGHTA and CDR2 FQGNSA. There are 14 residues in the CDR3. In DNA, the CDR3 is TGTGCCAGCAGCTTAGGGGGACAGCACCCCAAAGCTTTCTTT. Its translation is CASSLGGQHPKAFF.

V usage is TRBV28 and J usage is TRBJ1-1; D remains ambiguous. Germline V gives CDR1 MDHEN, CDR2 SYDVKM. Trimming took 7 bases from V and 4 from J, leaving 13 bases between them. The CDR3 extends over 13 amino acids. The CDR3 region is CASNKARVTEAFF. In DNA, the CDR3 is TGTGCCAGCAACAAAGCCCGGGTCACTGAAGCTTTCTTT.

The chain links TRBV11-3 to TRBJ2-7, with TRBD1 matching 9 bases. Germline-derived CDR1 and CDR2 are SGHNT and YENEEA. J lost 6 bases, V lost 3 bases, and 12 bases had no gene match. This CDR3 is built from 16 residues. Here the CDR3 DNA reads TGTGCCAGCAGCTTGCGGACAGGGGTTTCCTTAGGCGAGCAGTACTTC. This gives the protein CASSLRTGVSLGEQYF.

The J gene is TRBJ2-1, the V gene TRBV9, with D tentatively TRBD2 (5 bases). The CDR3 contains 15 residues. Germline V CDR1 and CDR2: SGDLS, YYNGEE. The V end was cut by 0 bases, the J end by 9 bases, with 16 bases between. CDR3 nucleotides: TGTGCCAGCAGCGTAGGATCCACTAGTAGCACTGAGCAGTTCTTC. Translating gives CASSVGSTSSTEQFF.

CDR3 protein: CATSGDGSVAYNEQFF. CDR3 sequence (DNA): TGTGCCACCAGTGGAGACGGGAGTGTCGCCTACAATGAGCAGTTCTTC. The chain combines TRBV15 with TRBJ2-1; TRBD2 might be the D (6 bases). The germline V gene encodes CDR1 LNHNV and CDR2 YYDKDF (reference sequence). There are 16 residues in the CDR3. Trimming took 6 bases from V and 2 from J, leaving 17 bases between them.